This T cell receptor beta chain was captured in a study of T cell repertoires in cytomegalovirus infection. As for the study in general: An indication of both CMV infection and matching HLA type came from public TCR beta signatures. Study-level findings and limits: Summed frequency of public TCR beta families distinguished CMV carriers with the relevant HLA. Ex vivo responses were dominated by HLA-C-restricted CMV-specific TCR beta clonotypes.

One entry per CDR3 protein, called by TCRdb with MiXCR from the reads. The data contain some 680,000 distinct CDR3 sequences, 35% to 40% of them seen just once; the ten biggest clones take up 2.8%. With regard to this clonotype: No antigen is known for it.

The sequence was obtained from a human donor in good health (CMV status not recorded). Some clones in this sample may be carry-over from other donors' samples. The specimen was PBMCs.

Written as DNA, the CDR3 is TGTGCCTGGAGGAGGGGTTCATCATCGAACACTGAAGCTTTCTTT. Translation gives CAWRRGSSSNTEAFF. The V call is TRBV30, the J call TRBJ1-1, with D possibly TRBD1 on 5 matching bases. The germline V and J ends were trimmed by 3 bases and 1 base, with 15 bases remaining between them. The CDR3 has 15 amino acids. Germline V gives CDR1 GTSNPN, CDR2 SVGIG (reference sequence).